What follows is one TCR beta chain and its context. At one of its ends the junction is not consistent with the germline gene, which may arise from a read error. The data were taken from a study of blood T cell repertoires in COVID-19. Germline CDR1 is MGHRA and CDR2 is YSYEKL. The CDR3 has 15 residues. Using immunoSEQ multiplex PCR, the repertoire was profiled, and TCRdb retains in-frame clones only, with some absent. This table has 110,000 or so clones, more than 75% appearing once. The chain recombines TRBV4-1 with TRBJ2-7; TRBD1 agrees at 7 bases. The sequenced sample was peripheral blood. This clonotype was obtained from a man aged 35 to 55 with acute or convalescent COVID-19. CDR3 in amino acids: CASSQDRAGSYEQYF. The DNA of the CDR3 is TGCGCCAGCAGTCAAGACAGGGCCGGATCCTACGAGCAGTACTTC.